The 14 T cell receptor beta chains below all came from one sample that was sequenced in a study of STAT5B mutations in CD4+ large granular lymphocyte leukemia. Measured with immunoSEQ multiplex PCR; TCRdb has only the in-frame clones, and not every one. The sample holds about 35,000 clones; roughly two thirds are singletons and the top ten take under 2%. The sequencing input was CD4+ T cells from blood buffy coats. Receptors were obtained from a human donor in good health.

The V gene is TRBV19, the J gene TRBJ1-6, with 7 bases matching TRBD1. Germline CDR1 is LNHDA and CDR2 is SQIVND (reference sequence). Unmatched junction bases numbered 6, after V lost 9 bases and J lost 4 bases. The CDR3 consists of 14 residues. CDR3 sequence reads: CASQGGSYNSPLHF. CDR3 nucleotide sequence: TGTGCCAGCCAGGGGGGCAGTTATAATTCACCCCTCCACTTT.

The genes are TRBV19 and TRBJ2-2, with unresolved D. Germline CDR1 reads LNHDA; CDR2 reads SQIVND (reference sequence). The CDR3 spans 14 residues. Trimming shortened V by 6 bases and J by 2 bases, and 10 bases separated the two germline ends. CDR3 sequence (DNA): TGTGCCAGTAGCACAGAAACCAACACCGGGGAGCTGTTTTTT. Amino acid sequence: CASSTETNTGELFF.

The CDR3 DNA reads as TGTGCCAGCAGCCAAGACTGGCAGGCTTGGGATGAGCAGTTCTTC. This encodes CASSQDWQAWDEQFF. This chain connects TRBV14 to TRBJ2-1; D ambiguous. CDR1 is SGHDN, CDR2 FVKESK, per germline. The CDR3 spans 15 residues. V was cut by 0 bases and J by 8 bases, with 14 bases left in between.

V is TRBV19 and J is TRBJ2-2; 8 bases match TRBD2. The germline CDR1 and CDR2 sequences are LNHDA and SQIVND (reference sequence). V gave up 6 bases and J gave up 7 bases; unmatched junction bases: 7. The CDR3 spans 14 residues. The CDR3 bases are TGTGCCAGTAGCGGGGGGGGGCCCGGCGGGGAGCTGTTTTTT. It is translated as CASSGGGPGGELFF. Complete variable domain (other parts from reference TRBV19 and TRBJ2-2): DGGITQSPKYLFRKEGQNVTLSCEQNLNHDAMYWYRQDPGQGLRLIYYSQIVNDFQKGDIAEGYSVSREKKESFPLTVTSAQKNPTAFYLCASSGGGPGGELFFGEGSRLTVL.

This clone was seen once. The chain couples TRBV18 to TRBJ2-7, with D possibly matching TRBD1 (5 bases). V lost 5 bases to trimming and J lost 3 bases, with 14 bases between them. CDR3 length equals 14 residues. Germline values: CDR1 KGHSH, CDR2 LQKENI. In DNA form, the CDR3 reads TGTGCCAGCTCATCGAAAATTACAGGCTACGAGCAGTACTTC. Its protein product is CASSSKITGYEQYF.

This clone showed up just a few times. CDR3 residues: CASSPRGTSDNEQFF. In nucleotides, the CDR3 is TGTGCCAGCAGCCCTAGGGGGACTAGCGACAATGAGCAGTTCTTC. The chain carries TRBV7-7 and TRBJ2-1; 10 bases line up with TRBD2. Germline V gene data show CDR1 as SSHAT and CDR2 as FNYEAQ (reference sequence). V was pared by 5 bases and J by 5 bases, with 6 bases of the junction left unmatched. This CDR3 spans 15 amino acids.

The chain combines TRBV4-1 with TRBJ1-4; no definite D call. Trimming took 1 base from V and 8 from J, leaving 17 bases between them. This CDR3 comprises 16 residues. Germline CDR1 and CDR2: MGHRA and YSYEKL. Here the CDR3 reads CASSQGGGLAREKLFF. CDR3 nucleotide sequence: TGCGCCAGCAGCCAAGGGGGAGGGTTGGCTAGGGAAAAACTGTTTTTT.

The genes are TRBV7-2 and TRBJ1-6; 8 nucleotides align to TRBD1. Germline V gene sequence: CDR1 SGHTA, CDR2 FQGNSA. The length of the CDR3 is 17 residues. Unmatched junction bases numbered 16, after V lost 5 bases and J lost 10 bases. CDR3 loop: CASSDYRGIKVGSPLHF. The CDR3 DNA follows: TGTGCCAGCAGCGATTACAGGGGGATAAAGGTCGGATCACCCCTCCACTTT.

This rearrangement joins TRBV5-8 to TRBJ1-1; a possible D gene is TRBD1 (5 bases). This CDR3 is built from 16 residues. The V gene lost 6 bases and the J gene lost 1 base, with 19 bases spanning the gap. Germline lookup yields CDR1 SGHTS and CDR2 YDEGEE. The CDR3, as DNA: TGTGCCAGCAAGGGGCCTTACGGACATTCGAACACTGAAGCTTTCTTT. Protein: CASKGPYGHSNTEAFF. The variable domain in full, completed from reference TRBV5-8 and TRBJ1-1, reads EAGVTQSPTHLIKTRGQQATLRCSPISGHTSVYWYQQALGLGLQFLLWYDEGEERNRGNFPPRFSGRQFPNYSSELNVNALELEDSALYLCASKGPYGHSNTEAFFGQGTRLTVV.

The CDR3, as DNA: TGTGCCAGCAAGGTAGAGGTTGACGGTGAGCAGTTCTTC. The encoded protein is CASKVEVDGEQFF. This sequence joins TRBV7-9 and TRBJ2-1; no definite D call. This CDR3 spans 13 amino acids. Per germline, CDR1 SEHNR and CDR2 FQNEAQ (reference sequence). The V end lost 7 bases, the J end lost 9 bases, and 16 bases lay between the germline ends.

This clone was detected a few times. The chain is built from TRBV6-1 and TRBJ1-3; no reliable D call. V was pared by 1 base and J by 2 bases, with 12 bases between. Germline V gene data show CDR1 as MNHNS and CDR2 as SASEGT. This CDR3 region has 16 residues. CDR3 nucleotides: TGTGCCAGCAGTGAAGAGGAGTTCCTCCCTGGAAACACCATATATTTT. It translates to CASSEEEFLPGNTIYF.

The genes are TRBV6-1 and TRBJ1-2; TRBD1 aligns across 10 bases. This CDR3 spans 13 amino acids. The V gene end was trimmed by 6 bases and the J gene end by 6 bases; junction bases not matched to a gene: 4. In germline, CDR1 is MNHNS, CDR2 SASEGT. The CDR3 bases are TGTGCCAGCAGCCGGGGACAGGGGAATGGCTACACCTTC. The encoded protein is CASSRGQGNGYTF.

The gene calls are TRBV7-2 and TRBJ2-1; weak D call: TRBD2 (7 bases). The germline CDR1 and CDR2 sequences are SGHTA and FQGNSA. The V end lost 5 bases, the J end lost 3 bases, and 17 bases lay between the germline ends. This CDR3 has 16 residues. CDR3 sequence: CASSGTGGRNYNEQFF. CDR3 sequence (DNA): TGTGCCAGCAGCGGAACCGGGGGGCGCAACTACAATGAGCAGTTCTTC.

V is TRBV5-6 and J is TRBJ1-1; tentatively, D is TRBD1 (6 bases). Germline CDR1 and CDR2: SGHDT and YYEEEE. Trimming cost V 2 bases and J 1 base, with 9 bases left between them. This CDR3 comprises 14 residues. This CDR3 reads CASSFPTGNTEAFF. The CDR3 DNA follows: TGTGCCAGCAGCTTCCCGACAGGGAACACTGAAGCTTTCTTT.